This T cell receptor (beta chain) was captured in a study of blood T cell repertoires in COVID-19. Study summary: Nucleic acid was either cDNA or gDNA, and it came from T cells, B-cell-depleted T cells, or PBMCs.

All enrollees were roughly 18 to 100 years old and from roughly 26 US areas. Per germline, CDR1 SGHRS and CDR2 YFSETQ. The V and J ends lost 4 bases and 0 bases, in that order; junction bases with no gene match: 1. The CDR3 sequence is 14 residues long. Original processing methods: Amplifying reference gene primers gave estimates of nucleated cell counts. The method was immunoSEQ multiplex PCR; TCRdb's version includes in-frame clones alone and lacks a portion of them. V and J calls plus clone size are reproduced from that table; the DNA served to infer D and trimming. The table includes 200,000 to 300,000 clones, about nine tenths detected once.

Material for sequencing was PBMCs or T cells enriched from blood (not recorded which). The sequence derives from a woman aged 40-49 years with acute COVID-19. The chain is built from TRBV5-1 and TRBJ2-4; 7 positions agree with TRBD1. The CDR3 DNA reads TGCGCCAGCAGCAGGGACAGAGCCAAAAACATTCAGTACTTC. Its translation: CASSRDRAKNIQYF.